These 15 T cell receptor beta chains were sequenced from one sample in a study of monozygotic twins with cystic fibrosis. Some clones are missing from TCRdb's copy, which holds only in-frame ones; the method was immunoSEQ multiplex PCR. The profile covers approximately 32,000 clones, with just over 95% appearing a single time and around 0.15% taken by the ten largest. Sequencing was carried out using blood. Receptors were obtained from a girl aged 2-9 years with cystic fibrosis.

The rearrangement links TRBV10-3 to TRBJ1-2, with TRBD1 as a possible D gene (5 bases). The V gene lost 8 bases and the J gene lost 5 bases, with 12 bases spanning the gap. Germline assignment: CDR1 ENHRY and CDR2 SYGVKD. The CDR3 consists of 12 residues. The CDR3 DNA reads TGTGCCATCGAGGTAAGGGGTTATGGCTACACCTTC. Protein sequence: CAIEVRGYGYTF.

The chain couples TRBV7-6 to TRBJ2-7; D unresolved. Trimming removed 5 bases from V and 0 bases from J, with 11 bases in between. The CDR3 extends over 14 amino acids. Looked up from germline, CDR1 is SGHVS and CDR2 is FNYEAQ. The DNA for the CDR3 is TGTGCCAGCAGCCCGCTCGGATCCTCCTACGAGCAGTACTTC. Translated, it gives CASSPLGSSYEQYF.

Here the CDR3 DNA reads TGTGCCAGCAGTCCCGGACCACGGGAAACTGAAGCTTTCTTT. This encodes CASSPGPRETEAFF. The chain recombines TRBV28 with TRBJ1-1; D is unresolved. The CDR3 loop spans 14 amino acids. V shed 5 bases and J shed 5 bases, with 15 bases lying between them. The V gene's germline CDR1 is MDHEN and CDR2 SYDVKM.

In this sample, this clone turned up once. V and J are TRBV5-1 and TRBJ2-7, with 11 bases matching TRBD2. The V gene's germline CDR1 is SGHRS and CDR2 YFSETQ. The CDR3 runs to 16 residues. V trimming: 0 bases; J trimming: 2 bases; junction bases outside the gene matches: 4. CDR3 loop: CASSLELAGAPYEQYF. As DNA, the CDR3 is TGCGCCAGCAGCTTGGAACTAGCGGGAGCCCCCTACGAGCAGTACTTC.

The chain employs TRBV5-8 and TRBJ2-7; D gene ambiguous. This CDR3 is 13 amino acids long. Germline V gene data show CDR1 as SGHTS and CDR2 as YDEGEE. Trimming took off 1 base at V and 5 bases at J, with 10 bases between the two ends. CDR3 DNA sequence: TGTGCCAGCAGCTTGAAGGGTTCTGACGAGCAGTACTTC. Translation gives CASSLKGSDEQYF.

This clone was recorded only once. A junction end diverges from the germline sequence, so it may reflect a read error. The chain links TRBV15 to TRBJ2-5; D not resolved. This CDR3 is built from 15 residues. CDR1 is LNHNV, CDR2 YYDKDF, per germline (reference sequence). Here the CDR3 reads CATSRDSPKQGTQYF. The CDR3 bases are TGTGCCACCAGCAGAGATAGCCCTAAACAAGGGACCCAGTACTTC.

This chain links TRBV27 with TRBJ2-3; D is unclear. This CDR3 has 13 residues. V was trimmed by 6 bases and J by 6 bases, leaving 13 bases between them. Germline values: CDR1 MNHEY, CDR2 SMNVEV (reference sequence). The CDR3: CASSPPSRDTQYF. The CDR3 bases are TGTGCCAGCAGCCCCCCTTCGAGGGATACGCAGTATTTT.

In nucleotides, the CDR3 is TGTGCCAGCAAGTCTAGCAGATACAATGAGCAGTTCTTC. As protein: CASKSSRYNEQFF. The rearrangement links TRBV27 to TRBJ2-1; weak D call: TRBD2 (5 bases). Germline V CDR1 and CDR2: MNHEY, SMNVEV (reference sequence). V shed 7 bases and J shed 4 bases, with 11 bases lying between them. The length of the CDR3 is 13 residues.

The chain uses TRBV25-1 and TRBJ2-2; D possibly corresponds to TRBD1 (6 bases). Germline V CDR1 and CDR2: MGHDK, SYGVNS. This CDR3 has 16 residues. V lost 6 bases to trimming and J lost 0 bases, with 14 bases between them. CDR3 region: CASSTTGYANTGELFF. CDR3 DNA sequence: TGTGCCAGCAGCACCACAGGGTACGCGAACACCGGGGAGCTGTTTTTT.

The chain has TRBV18 and TRBJ2-7, with 11 nucleotides matching TRBD2. The CDR3 contains 16 residues. Germline V gene lookup returns CDR1 KGHSH and CDR2 LQKENI. Unmatched junction bases numbered 6, after V lost 4 bases and J lost 1 base. CDR3 loop: CASSLLAGVSSYEQYF. DNA of the CDR3: TGTGCCAGCTCACTACTAGCGGGAGTTTCATCCTACGAGCAGTACTTC.

The V and J genes are TRBV5-8 and TRBJ1-5, with no clear D. The CDR3 contains 14 residues. Trimming took off 0 bases at V and 3 bases at J, with 7 bases between the two ends. Germline loops: CDR1 SGHTS, CDR2 YDEGEE. In DNA form, the CDR3 reads TGTGCCAGCAGCTTGGCGGGTCTCAATCAGCCCCAGCATTTT. It encodes CASSLAGLNQPQHF.

This chain uses TRBV6-1 with TRBJ2-3; 11 bases are shared with TRBD2. The germline CDR1 and CDR2 sequences are MNHNS and SASEGT. Trimming took 6 bases from V and 6 from J; bases not matched to a gene: 8. This CDR3 is built from 15 residues. The CDR3 loop reads CASRALAGGGDTQYF. In nucleotides, the CDR3 is TGTGCCAGCAGGGCCTTAGCGGGAGGGGGTGATACGCAGTATTTT.

V is TRBV18 and J is TRBJ2-3; a weak D match, TRBD2 (5 bases). The CDR3 spans 15 residues. Germline CDR1 and CDR2: KGHSH and LQKENI. Trimming shortened V by 3 bases and J by 2 bases, and 12 bases separated the two germline ends. The CDR3 coding sequence is TGTGCCAGCTCACCCATCGAGGAGGACACAGATACGCAGTATTTT. It translates to CASSPIEEDTDTQYF.

The count of this clone is one. This sequence joins TRBV2 and TRBJ2-7; D gene unclear. The germline V gene encodes CDR1 SNHLY and CDR2 FYNNEI. Trimming removed 1 base from V and 0 bases from J, with 13 bases in between. The CDR3 has 16 residues. CDR3 amino acids: CASSEVGGPDSYEQYF. The CDR3 coding sequence is TGTGCCAGCAGTGAAGTGGGTGGACCCGACTCCTACGAGCAGTACTTC. The complete variable domain, with remaining parts taken from reference TRBV2 and TRBJ2-7, reads EPEVTQTPSHQVTQMGQEVILRCVPISNHLYFYWYRQILGQKVEFLVSFYNNEISEKSEIFDDQFSVERPDGSNFTLKIRSTKLEDSAMYFCASSEVGGPDSYEQYFGPGTRLTVT.

DNA for the CDR3: TGTGCCAGCAGCGGTAGTTCGGCCCGGGACCCCACTGAAGCTTTCTTT. Protein sequence: CASSGSSARDPTEAFF. The chain has TRBV9 and TRBJ1-1; tentative D call: TRBD1 (5 bases). Trimming took off 3 bases at V and 4 bases at J, with 19 bases between the two ends. Germline V lookup: CDR1 SGDLS, CDR2 YYNGEE. This CDR3 contains 16 residues.